This T cell receptor beta chain emerged from a study of glioma-infiltrating T cells. Amplification of TCR alpha and beta CDR3 regions from RNA used iRepertoire nested multiplex PCR. TCRdb redid the calling of the multiplex PCR reads with MiXCR, one entry per CDR3 protein. The sample carries over 100,000 distinct CDR3 sequences, under 30% recorded once. Germline V gene lookup returns CDR1 SQVTM and CDR2 ANQGSEA. Trimming shortened V by 8 bases and J by 1 base, and 15 bases separated the two germline ends. CDR3 length: 13 residues. The genes are TRBV29-1 and TRBJ2-7, with D perhaps matching TRBD1 (6 bases). The sequence derives from a human donor with low-grade glioma or glioblastoma, undergoing nonglioma brain surgery, or in good health (not recorded which). The sample taken for sequencing was glioma tissue, nonneoplastic brain tissue, or PBMCs (not recorded which). The CDR3 region is CSFHGTTSYEQYF. CDR3 DNA: TGCAGCTTCCACGGGACAACGTCCTACGAGCAGTACTTC.